The present T cell receptor beta chain was sequenced within a study of blood T cell repertoires in COVID-19. Profiling relied on immunoSEQ multiplex PCR, and the TCRdb table lists in-frame clones only, not all of them. The profile covers some 120,000 clones, with around 76% appearing a single time and 6% taken by the ten largest. Enrolled during active infection, Seattle patients were then followed longitudinally. CDR1 and CDR2 (germline): MNHEY, SMNVEV (reference sequence). J gave up 2 bases and V 3 bases, and 8 bases lay outside the gene matches. This CDR3 has 16 residues. The rearrangement joins TRBV27 to TRBJ2-7; 9 nucleotides agree with TRBD2. This sequence originates from a man older than 75 with COVID-19, enrolled during active disease. The sequencing input was peripheral blood. In nucleotides, the CDR3 is TGTGCCAGCAGTTTCTCCTTCGGCGGGAGGGCCTACGAGCAGTACTTC. Translation gives CASSFSFGGRAYEQYF.